Listed below are T cell receptor beta chains from one sample, sequenced in a study of blood T cell repertoires in COVID-19. Data came from immunoSEQ multiplex PCR; TCRdb stores just in-frame clones and leaves some out. The sample holds tens of thousands of clones, 79% seen once. Source material: peripheral blood. These receptors came from a man aged 55 to 69 with active or convalescent COVID-19. CDR3s include the opening cysteine and the closing phenylalanine or tryptophan. Each record gives: V gene, CDR3 protein.

TRBV19 | CASRETSGGFYEQYF
TRBV6-5 | CASSTGTPYGYTF
TRBV29-1 | CSVGTGVDEQYF
TRBV24-1 | CATSDLGGTGGYAGELFF
TRBV10-3 | CAITRDRENTEAFF
TRBV27 | CASSLGREETQYF
TRBV18 | CASSPGQSYEQYF
TRBV6-5 | CASATVSTYEQYF
TRBV7-6 | CASSLATGYPLDTQYF
TRBV28 | CASTLSGQSYQPQHF
TRBV2 | CASSLTGGNQPQHF
TRBV21-1 | CASSKAPLGAPTNTEAFF
TRBV27 | CASSRDTYSEPQHF
TRBV21-1 | CASRTDRDSEKLFF
TRBV2 | CASSASGVEQYF
TRBV7-8 | CASSPTPGDYGYTF
TRBV5-1 | CASSLIIAGETQYF
TRBV19 | CASTPGWANVLTF
TRBV28 | CASTDRGAFRHNSPLHF
TRBV2 | CASSEEALAGDEQFF
TRBV27 | CASSPGRLAAFYNEQFF
TRBV7-8 | CASSLGASGGAGELFF
TRBV3-1/TRBV3-2 | CASGAGQGLGEQYF
TRBV19 | CASSLDVTQPQHF
TRBV29-1 | CSVLGGNTEAFF
TRBV20-1 | CSASTAASADTQYF
TRBV2 | CASRGQVGQPQHF
TRBV10-3 | CAISAQGEMSNQPQHF
TRBV5-5 | CASTPVGAGNTEAFF
TRBV6-1 | CASSEVGRSYEQYF
TRBV3-1/TRBV3-2 | CASSQAKRGITEKLFF
TRBV10-3 | CAISEAGTAGGYEQYF